Shown below are 9 T cell receptor beta chains from a single sample sequenced in a study of shared clonotypes between healthy human individuals. Sequencing was performed with immunoSEQ multiplex PCR; in TCRdb, only in-frame clones are kept and a portion is missing. The sample lists some 2,400,000 clones, almost 96% occurring once. The sequenced sample consisted of naive CD4+ T cells sorted from blood. Subset in this sample: CD45RA+ positively selected. These receptors all stem from a man aged 18 to 30 in good health.

The chain couples TRBV2 to TRBJ2-7, with 8 bases lining up with TRBD2. The CDR3 contains 15 residues. V was pared by 0 bases and J by 7 bases, with 8 bases of the junction left unmatched. Germline values: CDR1 SNHLY, CDR2 FYNNEI. The CDR3 coding sequence is TGTGCCAGCAGTGAAGCGCGAGCGGGAGCGGGTGAGCAGTACTTC. It is translated as CASSEARAGAGEQYF. The entire variable domain, with the rest obtained from reference TRBV2 and TRBJ2-7, is as follows: EPEVTQTPSHQVTQMGQEVILRCVPISNHLYFYWYRQILGQKVEFLVSFYNNEISEKSEIFDDQFSVERPDGSNFTLKIRSTKLEDSAMYFCASSEARAGAGEQYFGPGTRLTVT.

Concerning this clone itself: Different DNA sequences within this sample yield the same CDR3. This chain connects TRBV7-9 to TRBJ2-5; no firm D call. V lost 2 bases and J 2 bases, leaving 9 bases between the germline ends. Germline lookup yields CDR1 SEHNR and CDR2 FQNEAQ (reference sequence). This CDR3 is 14 amino acids long. The CDR3 DNA follows: TGTGCCAGCAGCTTATATCCGGAGCAAGAGACCCAGTACTTC. Amino acids: CASSLYPEQETQYF.

This rearrangement joins TRBV5-1 to TRBJ2-7; D perhaps matches TRBD1 (6 bases). The germline V gene has CDR1 SGHRS and CDR2 YFSETQ. The length of the CDR3 is 16 residues. V lost 1 base and J 5 bases, leaving 19 bases between the germline ends. The CDR3 DNA is TGCGCCAGCAGCTTGCGTGGGTTAACAGGGCGGGACGAGCAGTACTTC. Translated: CASSLRGLTGRDEQYF.

The V gene is TRBV4-3, the J gene TRBJ2-1; no definite D call. The CDR3 totals 14 residues. Germline CDR1 is LGHNA and CDR2 is YSLEER. V lost 1 base, J lost 7 bases, and 11 bases lay in between. The CDR3 here is CASSQVSSTNEQFF. In nucleotides, the CDR3 is TGCGCCAGCAGCCAAGTATCCAGCACGAATGAGCAGTTCTTC.

This sequence joins TRBV27 and TRBJ1-5; TRBD1 is a possible D gene (5 bases). The CDR3 is made up of 14 amino acids. Germline lookup yields CDR1 MNHEY and CDR2 SMNVEV (reference sequence). V gave up 6 bases and J gave up 0 bases, with 9 bases separating them. The CDR3 DNA reads as TGTGCCAGCAGCAGGGAAAATAGCAATCAGCCCCAGCATTTT. Amino acids: CASSRENSNQPQHF.

The chain couples TRBV30 to TRBJ2-7; TRBD1 matches 9 bases. From germline, CDR1 is GTSNPN and CDR2 SVGIG (reference sequence). The length of the CDR3 is 13 residues. Germline trimming cut 4 bases from V and 3 bases from J; bases unmatched to any gene: 4. In nucleotides, the CDR3 is TGTGCCTGGAAGGACAGGGGATACTACGAGCAGTACTTC. Protein sequence: CAWKDRGYYEQYF.

This chain connects TRBV19 to TRBJ2-3, with 10 bases lining up with TRBD2. Germline V gives CDR1 LNHDA, CDR2 SQIVND (reference sequence). The CDR3 runs to 14 residues. V lost 7 bases and J lost 5; bases outside the gene matches: 6. The CDR3 nucleotides are TGTGCCAGTACTAGCGGGGGCCCCCTAGATACGCAGTATTTT. As protein: CASTSGGPLDTQYF.

This clone occurred once. CDR3 in DNA: TGTGCCTGGAGTTTCGGGTTAGGTGCAACTAATGAAAAACTGTTTTTT. This encodes CAWSFGLGATNEKLFF. The chain employs TRBV30 and TRBJ1-4; D gene uncertain. CDR3 length equals 16 residues. Per germline, CDR1 GTSNPN and CDR2 SVGIG (reference sequence). Trimming cost V 2 bases and J 0 bases, with 13 bases left between them.

The V and J genes are TRBV7-9 and TRBJ1-2; a weak D match, TRBD1 (5 bases). Germline loops: CDR1 SEHNR, CDR2 FQNEAQ (reference sequence). V was clipped by 4 bases and J by 8 bases, with 23 bases between them. This CDR3 is built from 16 residues. CDR3 loop: CASSSKIGTAPGGYTF. Written as DNA, the CDR3 is TGTGCCAGCAGCTCTAAAATTGGGACTGCACCGGGGGGCTACACCTTC. The whole variable domain, remainder taken from reference TRBV7-9 and TRBJ1-2, is DTGVSQNPRHKITKRGQNVTFRCDPISEHNRLYWYRQTLGQGPEFLTYFQNEAQLEKSRLLSDRFSAERPKGSFSTLEIQRTEQGDSAMYLCASSSKIGTAPGGYTFGSGTRLTVV.